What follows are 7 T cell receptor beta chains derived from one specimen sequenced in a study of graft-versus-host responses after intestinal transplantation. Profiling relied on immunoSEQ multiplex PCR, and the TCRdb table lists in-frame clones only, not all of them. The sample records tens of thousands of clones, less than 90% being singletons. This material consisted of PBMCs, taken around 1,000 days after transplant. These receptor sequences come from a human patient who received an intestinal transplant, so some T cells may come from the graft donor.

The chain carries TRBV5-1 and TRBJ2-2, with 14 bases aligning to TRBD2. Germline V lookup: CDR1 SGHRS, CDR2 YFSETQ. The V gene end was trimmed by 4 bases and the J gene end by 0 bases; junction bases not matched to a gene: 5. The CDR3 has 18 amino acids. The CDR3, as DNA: TGCGCCAGCAGCCCGGGACTAGCGGGAGTAACGAACACCGGGGAGCTGTTTTTT. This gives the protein CASSPGLAGVTNTGELFF.

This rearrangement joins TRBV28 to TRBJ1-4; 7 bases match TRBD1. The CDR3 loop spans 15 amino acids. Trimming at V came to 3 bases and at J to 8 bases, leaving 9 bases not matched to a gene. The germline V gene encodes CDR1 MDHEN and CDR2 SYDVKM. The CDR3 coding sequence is TGTGCCAGCAGTTTTGCCGAGACAGGGCGCGAAAAACTGTTTTTT. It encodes CASSFAETGREKLFF.

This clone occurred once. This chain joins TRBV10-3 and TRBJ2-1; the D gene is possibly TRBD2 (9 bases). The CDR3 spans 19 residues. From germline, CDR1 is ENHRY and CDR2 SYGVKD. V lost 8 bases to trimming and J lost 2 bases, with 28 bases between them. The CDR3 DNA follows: TGTGCCATCTTGGGGTCCAGGGGGCGGGAGCGGGAGGCCTACAATGAGCAGTTCTTC. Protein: CAILGSRGREREAYNEQFF.

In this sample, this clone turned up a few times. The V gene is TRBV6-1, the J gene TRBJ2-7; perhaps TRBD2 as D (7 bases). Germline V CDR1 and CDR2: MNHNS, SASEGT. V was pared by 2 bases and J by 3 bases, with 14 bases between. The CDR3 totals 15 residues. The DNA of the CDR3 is TGTGCCAGCAGTGAAACACAGGGAGGGGTCTACGAGCAGTACTTC. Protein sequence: CASSETQGGVYEQYF.

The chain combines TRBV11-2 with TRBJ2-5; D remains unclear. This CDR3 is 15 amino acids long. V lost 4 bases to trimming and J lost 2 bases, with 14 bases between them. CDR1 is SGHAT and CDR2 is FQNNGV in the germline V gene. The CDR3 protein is CASSSTAVQQETQYF. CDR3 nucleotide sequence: TGTGCCAGCAGCTCCACTGCCGTCCAGCAAGAGACCCAGTACTTC.

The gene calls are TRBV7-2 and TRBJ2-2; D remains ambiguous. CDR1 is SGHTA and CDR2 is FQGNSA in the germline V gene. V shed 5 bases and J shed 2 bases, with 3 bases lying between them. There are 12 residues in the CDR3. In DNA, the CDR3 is TGTGCCAGCAGCCTTAACACCGGGGAGCTGTTTTTT. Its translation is CASSLNTGELFF.

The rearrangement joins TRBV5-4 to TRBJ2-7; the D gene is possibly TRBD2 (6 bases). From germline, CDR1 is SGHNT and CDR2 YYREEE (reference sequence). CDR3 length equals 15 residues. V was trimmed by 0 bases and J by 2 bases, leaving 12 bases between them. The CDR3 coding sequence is TGTGCCAGCAGCTTGGGCCAGGGAGGAACCTACGAGCAGTACTTC. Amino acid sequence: CASSLGQGGTYEQYF.